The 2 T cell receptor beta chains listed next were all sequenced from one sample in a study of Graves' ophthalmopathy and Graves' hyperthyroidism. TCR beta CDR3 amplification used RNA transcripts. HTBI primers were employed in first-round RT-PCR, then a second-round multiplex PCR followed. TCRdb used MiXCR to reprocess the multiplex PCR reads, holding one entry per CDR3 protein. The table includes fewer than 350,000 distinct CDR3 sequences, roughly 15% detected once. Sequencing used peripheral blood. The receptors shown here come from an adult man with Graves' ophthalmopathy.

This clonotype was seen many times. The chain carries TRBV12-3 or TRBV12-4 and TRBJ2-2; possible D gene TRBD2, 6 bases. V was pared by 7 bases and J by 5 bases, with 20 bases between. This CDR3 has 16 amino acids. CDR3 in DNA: TGTGCCAGCATCCTAGGTGGGGGGAAAATAACCGGGGAGCTGTTTTTT. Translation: CASILGGGKITGELFF.

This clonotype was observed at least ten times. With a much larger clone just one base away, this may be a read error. The CDR3 coding sequence is TGCAGCGTTGAAGGGGAGACAGGGCCGTACGAGCAGTACTTC. This encodes CSVEGETGPYEQYF. This chain joins TRBV29-1 and TRBJ2-7, with TRBD1 matching over 7 bases. The CDR3 extends over 14 amino acids. V lost 1 base to trimming and J lost 4 bases; unmatched junction nucleotides: 7. Looked up from germline, CDR1 is SQVTM and CDR2 is ANQGSEA.